Shown below are 21 T cell receptor beta chains from a single sample sequenced in a study of blood T cells in healthy people across ages. For the second PCR, which ran for roughly 6 to 11 cycles, a sample-barcoded 5' primer and a J-beta primer mix were used. TCRdb independently ran MiXCR on the 5' RACE reads; one entry per CDR3 protein. The top ten clones hold around 30% of a sample with hundreds of thousands of distinct CDR3 sequences, around two fifths of them seen once. Sequenced sample: blood. These receptors all stem from an elderly man in good health.

The gene calls are TRBV7-6 and TRBJ2-2; D is ambiguous. Trimming left V 1 base short and J 8 bases short, with 11 bases between. Germline V gene sequence: CDR1 SGHVS, CDR2 FNYEAQ. This CDR3 region has 14 residues. CDR3 bases: TGTGCCAGCAGCTTAGTAACGTGGGGAGGGGAGCTGTTTTTT. The encoded protein is CASSLVTWGGELFF.

This clonotype was picked up many times. This chain uses TRBV3-1 with TRBJ2-7; 7 positions agree with TRBD2. The length of the CDR3 is 13 residues. In germline, CDR1 is LGHDT, CDR2 YNNKEL (reference sequence). V was clipped by 4 bases and J by 6 bases; unmatched bases: 6. The CDR3 protein is CASSRGRGSEQYF. The CDR3 DNA reads as TGTGCCAGCAGCCGTGGGCGGGGGAGCGAGCAGTACTTC.

V usage is TRBV7-9 and J usage is TRBJ2-7; TRBD2 matches at 9 bases. CDR1 and CDR2 from the germline V gene are SEHNR and FQNEAQ (reference sequence). Trimming took 2 bases from V and 6 from J; bases not matched to a gene: 14. The CDR3 totals 17 residues. The CDR3 is CASSLMVSAGGPPEQYF. The DNA for the CDR3 is TGTGCCAGCAGCTTAATGGTTTCAGCGGGAGGCCCCCCCGAGCAGTACTTC.

This clonotype occurred a few times. The chain is built from TRBV5-4 and TRBJ2-7, with a tentative D call TRBD1 (5 bases). Germline V gene data show CDR1 as SGHNT and CDR2 as YYREEE (reference sequence). This CDR3 has 12 amino acids. The V end lost 2 bases, the J end lost 6 bases, and 9 bases lay between the germline ends. The CDR3 DNA sequence: TGTGCCAGCAGCTTTCAGGGTACCGAGCAGTACTTC. It encodes CASSFQGTEQYF.

This clonotype was seen more than once but under ten times. This rearrangement joins TRBV5-1 to TRBJ2-5; the D call may be TRBD1 or TRBD2 (5 bases each). V was shortened by 4 bases and J by 4 bases, with 17 bases between the two germline ends. The CDR3 is 15 amino acids. Germline V gene sequence: CDR1 SGHRS, CDR2 YFSETQ. CDR3 protein: CASSRSTGPGETQYF. The CDR3 DNA is TGCGCCAGCAGCCGATCCACGGGACCTGGAGAGACCCAGTACTTC.

A few counts support this clonotype. The CDR3 reads CASSDGTEETQYF. CDR3 coding DNA: TGCGCCAGCAGCGACGGGACAGAAGAGACCCAGTACTTC. The V gene is TRBV10-1, the J gene TRBJ2-5; 7 nucleotides line up with TRBD1. The CDR3 sequence is 13 residues long. The J segment lost 3 bases and the V segment lost 6 bases, leaving 4 bases of the junction unmatched. The germline V gene encodes CDR1 WNHNN and CDR2 SYGVQD (reference sequence).

The chain joins TRBV2 to TRBJ2-7; TRBD1 agrees at 8 bases. Per germline, CDR1 SNHLY and CDR2 FYNNEI. The CDR3 runs 15 residues. V gave up 0 bases and J gave up 7 bases; unmatched junction bases: 8. CDR3 amino acids: CASSEALRGLSEQYF. In DNA form, the CDR3 reads TGTGCCAGCAGTGAAGCGCTCAGGGGGCTTAGTGAGCAGTACTTC.

The chain carries TRBV30 and TRBJ1-5; D not certain. V was clipped by 4 bases and J by 9 bases, with 16 bases between them. Germline CDR1 reads GTSNPN; CDR2 reads SVGIG (reference sequence). This CDR3 is built from 13 residues. The CDR3 reads CAWKGPRSGPQHF. The CDR3 nucleotides are TGTGCCTGGAAAGGGCCCCGTAGTGGGCCCCAGCATTTT.

The chain recombines TRBV5-1 with TRBJ2-3; 8 nucleotides align to TRBD2. The CDR3 spans 19 residues. The V segment lost 4 bases and the J segment 3 bases; nucleotides outside the gene matches: 19. Germline CDR1 reads SGHRS; CDR2 reads YFSETQ. CDR3 bases: TGCGCCAGCAGCCCGGGTTTAAGAAGCGGGAGAATTAATACAGATACGCAGTATTTT. This codes for CASSPGLRSGRINTDTQYF.

A word on this clonotype: The junction differs from germline at one of its ends, possibly a read error. The V gene is TRBV6-2 or TRBV6-3, the J gene TRBJ2-2; 7 bases are shared with TRBD2. CDR3 size: 15 residues. Germline values: CDR1 MNHEY, CDR2 SVGEGT. The CDR3 DNA sequence: TGTGCCAGCACCTTCAGCGGGACGAACACCGCGGAGCTGTTTTTT. This encodes CASTFSGTNTAELFF.

This sequence joins TRBV7-6 and TRBJ2-5; 11 bases map to TRBD2. With V trimmed by 0 bases and J by 11 bases, 17 bases remained unmatched. CDR3 length: 18 residues. CDR1 SGHVS and CDR2 FNYEAQ come from the germline V gene. CDR3 sequence reads: CASSLAVTRLAGPSEQYF. In DNA form, the CDR3 reads TGTGCCAGCAGCTTAGCGGTTACGAGACTAGCGGGACCCAGTGAGCAGTACTTC.

The chain is built from TRBV28 and TRBJ2-7; tentatively, D is TRBD1 (6 bases). CDR3 length: 16 amino acids. V dropped 6 bases and J dropped 0 bases, with 18 bases sitting between them. Germline V CDR1 and CDR2: MDHEN, SYDVKM. CDR3 protein: CASSTRQAQRSYEQYF. DNA of the CDR3: TGTGCCAGCAGCACAAGACAGGCCCAGCGCTCCTACGAGCAGTACTTC.

The V gene is TRBV7-6, the J gene TRBJ2-3; 13 nucleotides align to TRBD2. This CDR3 contains 19 residues. Germline values: CDR1 SGHVS, CDR2 FNYEAQ. Losses at the gene ends were 1 base for V and 1 base for J; bases not matched to a gene: 8. The CDR3 region is CASSLDSGTSGIRTDTQYF. CDR3 coding DNA: TGTGCCAGCAGCTTAGATTCCGGGACTAGCGGGATACGCACAGATACGCAGTATTTT.

The rearrangement uses TRBV9 and TRBJ2-5; D remains unclear. The V end lost 1 base, the J end lost 1 base, and 11 bases lay between the germline ends. The CDR3 runs to 15 residues. The V gene's germline CDR1 is SGDLS and CDR2 YYNGEE. The DNA of the CDR3 is TGTGCCAGCAGCGTATCGGCGGCTATCCAAGAGACCCAGTACTTC. Amino acids: CASSVSAAIQETQYF.

The rearrangement links TRBV28 to TRBJ2-1, with TRBD2 matching 10 bases. V trimming: 4 bases; J trimming: 9 bases; junction bases outside the gene matches: 15. The CDR3 loop spans 17 amino acids. Germline V CDR1 and CDR2: MDHEN, SYDVKM. For the CDR3, the DNA is TGTGCCAGCAGTTCTAGCGGGAGTACATTAACCGTCAGTGAGCAGTTCTTC. Translation gives CASSSSGSTLTVSEQFF.

Comments on this clonotype: Mismatch with germline at one junction end may stem from a read error. CDR3: CACSASPTSGSNHEQYF. In DNA, the CDR3 is TGTGCCTGCAGTGCCTCGCCGACTAGCGGCTCGAACCACGAGCAGTACTTC. This chain links TRBV27 with TRBJ2-5; 9 bases align to TRBD2. The end of the DNA aligns better with TRBJ2-7, so the J call may be wrong. This CDR3 region has 17 residues. CDR1 and CDR2 from the germline V gene are MNHEY and SMNVEV (reference sequence).

The sample holds one count of this clonotype. The chain carries TRBV6-5 and TRBJ2-2; possibly TRBD2 for D (5 bases). V was pared by 0 bases and J by 6 bases, with 11 bases between. The CDR3 totals 15 residues. Germline CDR1 reads MNHEY; CDR2 reads SVGAGI. CDR3 bases: TGTGCCAGCAGTTACTCGGTCCGGGGTCCCGGGGAGCTGTTTTTT. Protein product: CASSYSVRGPGELFF.

This clonotype turned up a few times. The CDR3 reads CSVVPGQGDNYGYTF. CDR3 sequence (DNA): TGCAGCGTTGTCCCCGGACAGGGAGACAACTATGGCTACACCTTC. V and J are TRBV29-1 and TRBJ1-2; 8 bases fit TRBD1. CDR3 size: 15 residues. Trimming took 4 bases from V and 2 from J; bases not matched to a gene: 9. Germline assignment: CDR1 SQVTM and CDR2 ANQGSEA.

CDR3 bases: TGTGCCAGCAAGAGGACTAGCTCCTACAATGAGCAGTTCTTC. Translation: CASKRTSSYNEQFF. V and J are TRBV7-2 and TRBJ2-1; 7 bases are a match to TRBD2. This CDR3 is 14 amino acids long. J gave up 0 bases and V 7 bases, and 3 bases lay outside the gene matches. Germline lookup yields CDR1 SGHTA and CDR2 FQGNSA.

A few counts support this clonotype. This chain connects TRBV6-5 to TRBJ1-4; 7 positions agree with TRBD1. The germline gives CDR1 MNHEY, CDR2 SVGAGI. V was pared by 7 bases and J by 3 bases, with 8 bases of the junction left unmatched. The CDR3 runs 15 residues. CDR3 sequence reads: CASKGQVGPNEKLFF. CDR3 DNA: TGTGCCAGCAAAGGACAGGTGGGACCTAATGAAAAACTGTTTTTT.

This clonotype was seen more than once but under ten times. The rearrangement joins TRBV10-3 to TRBJ1-1; D gene ambiguous. The CDR3 sequence is 13 residues long. Trimming shortened V by 4 bases and J by 2 bases, and 8 bases separated the two germline ends. Germline CDR1 ENHRY, CDR2 SYGVKD. The CDR3 region is CAISATENTEAFF. The CDR3 DNA reads as TGTGCCATCAGTGCGACGGAAAACACTGAAGCTTTCTTT.